This T cell receptor (beta chain) is from a study of T-cell memory formation after mild COVID-19. Study-wide context: Most TCR clusters belonged to a single donor.

TCRdb itself ran the 5' RACE reads through MiXCR, one entry per CDR3 protein. The sample contains about 430,000 distinct CDR3 sequences, approximately 19% of which appear only once. Notes on the study in general: In pre-infection memory, a portion of responding clones appeared, which suggested that cross-reactive memory joined. Day 15 to 85 contractors were CD4/CD8 balanced; later expanders leaned CD4+.

As to this clonotype: Its antigen is currently unknown.

The CDR3 has 14 residues. Germline V gives CDR1 DFQATT, CDR2 SNEGSKA (reference sequence). Between the trimmed V and J ends, which lost 0 bases and 6 bases, there was a span of 12 bases. The sequence was collected from a man between 18 and 35 years old who had mild COVID-19 (a few samples of this study predate the infection). Cell type and time point are not known. The rearrangement links TRBV20-1 to TRBJ2-1, with D tentatively TRBD1 (6 bases). Sequencing was carried out using PBMCs or a T cell subset sorted from them (not recorded which). CDR3 sequence reads: CSARDPRGGNEQFF. The CDR3 DNA is TGCAGTGCTAGAGATCCGAGAGGGGGCAATGAGCAGTTCTTC.